This is a list of T cell receptor beta chains from one sample in a study of OX40 agonist ivuxolimab in advanced cancers. The repertoire was sequenced with immunoSEQ multiplex PCR; TCRdb's copy has only in-frame clones and lacks some. Of 94,000 or so clones in the sample, around four fifths were seen once. This material consisted of CD4+ or CD8+ T cells sorted from blood, taken in a trial of the OX40 agonist ivuxolimab. These receptors were taken from an adult with an advanced solid tumor such as melanoma, head and neck, liver or kidney cancer. The CDR3 runs from the conserved cysteine through the conserved F or W. Fields, in order: clone size, D gene, V gene, J gene, CDR3 DNA, CDR3 protein. A D gene is named only where the DNA matches it firmly. Expanded clones are given a class, and other clones once, few, many or no size at all.

-	-	TRBV6-5	TRBJ2-3	TGTGCCAGCAGGAGGCAGCGGGCCGATACGCAGTATTTT	CASRRQRADTQYF
-	-	TRBV13	TRBJ2-1	TGTGCCAGCAGATCTGGGGGGCTCAATGAGCAGTTCTTC	CASRSGGLNEQFF
-	-	TRBV27	TRBJ1-1	TGTGCCAGCAGTTTAGGGTGGGGACCAGCTTTCTTT	CASSLGWGPAFF
-	TRBD2	TRBV7-8	TRBJ2-1	TGTGCCAGCAGCTTTCAGGCTAGCGGAAATTACAATGAGCAGTTCTTC	CASSFQASGNYNEQFF
-	-	TRBV7-2	TRBJ1-2	TGTGCCAGCAGCTTAGGGCCCGAAGTGGGCTACACCTTC	CASSLGPEVGYTF
-	TRBD1	TRBV28	TRBJ1-5	TGTGCCAGCAGTTTAAGGGGGTCGGGACAGGGCTTTTTTCAGCCCCAGCATTTT	CASSLRGSGQGFFQPQHF
once	TRBD1	TRBV7-6	TRBJ1-5	TGTGCCAGCAGCTTAGGAAGGGGGCCCAATCAGCCCCAGCATTTT	CASSLGRGPNQPQHF
-	-	TRBV28	TRBJ1-2	TGTGCCAGCAGAGAGGGAGGGGCTAACTATGGCTACACCTTC	CASREGGANYGYTF
-	-	TRBV15	TRBJ2-3	TGTGCCACCAGCAGGTTAGAGACAGGAGGCACAGATACGCAGTATTTT	CATSRLETGGTDTQYF
-	-	TRBV7-2	TRBJ2-3	TGTGCCAGCAGCTTACAGGGGGGACAAAATACGCAGTATTTT	CASSLQGGQNTQYF
-	TRBD1	TRBV7-2	TRBJ1-3	TGTGCCAGCAGCTTAGACAGGGGAGGCGGAAACACCATATATTTT	CASSLDRGGGNTIYF
-	TRBD1	TRBV6-6	TRBJ1-2	TGTGCCAGCAGTTACTCCGACAGGGGCCGAGGCTACACCTTC	CASSYSDRGRGYTF
-	TRBD2	TRBV15	TRBJ2-7	TGTGCCACCAGCCGGCAGCGGGGGGCAACCTACGAGCAGTACTTC	CATSRQRGATYEQYF
-	-	TRBV2	TRBJ1-4	TGTGCCAGCTCCTTGACCGGGGTTGTAGGTGAAAAACTGTTTTTT	CASSLTGVVGEKLFF
-	-	TRBV7-6	TRBJ2-6	TGTGCCAGCAGCTTAGCCAGGGATGGCGGGGCCAACGTCCTGACTTTC	CASSLARDGGANVLTF
-	TRBD1	TRBV7-9	TRBJ1-1	TGTGCCAGCAGTGACCGGGACAGGGGTATCGAAGCTTTCTTT	CASSDRDRGIEAFF
-	-	TRBV29-1	TRBJ2-2	TGCAGCGGAAAATCAGGGGTTGGCACCGGGGAGCTGTTTTTT	CSGKSGVGTGELFF
-	-	TRBV2	TRBJ2-6	TGTGCCAGCAGTGCAATCCGATCTGGGGCCAACGTCCTGACTTTC	CASSAIRSGANVLTF
-	-	TRBV11-2	TRBJ2-3	TGTGCCAGCAGCTTAGGGGCTAGTTACCGCACAGATACGCAGTATTTT	CASSLGASYRTDTQYF
-	TRBD1	TRBV25-1	TRBJ1-6	TGTGCCAGCAGTGATGCCGCGAGACAGGGGGGTTCACCCCTCCACTTT	CASSDAARQGGSPLHF
-	-	TRBV9	TRBJ1-3	TGTGCCAGCAGGTCCTCTGGAAACACCATATATTTT	CASRSSGNTIYF
few	-	TRBV5-1	TRBJ1-5	TGCGCCAGCAGCTTGGGGGGGCAGGGCCAGCCCCAGCATTTT	CASSLGGQGQPQHF
-	TRBD1	TRBV29-1	TRBJ1-5	TGCAGCGTTGCAGGGACAGGGATTCAGCCCCAGCATTTT	CSVAGTGIQPQHF
-	TRBD1	TRBV10-3	TRBJ2-5	TGTGCCATCAGTGAACAGGGGCCCCAAGAGACCCAGTACTTC	CAISEQGPQETQYF
-	TRBD1	TRBV5-4	TRBJ2-6	TGTGCCAGCAGCGAGGGACAGGGGACTGGGGCCAACGTCCTGACTTTC	CASSEGQGTGANVLTF
-	-	TRBV5-4	TRBJ2-7	TGTGCCAGCAGCTTGGGCCAGGAGACCTACGAGCAGTACTTC	CASSLGQETYEQYF
-	TRBD2	TRBV4-3	TRBJ2-7	TGCGCCAGCAGCCAAGGGGGCGGGGGGAGCTCCTACGAGCAGTACTTC	CASSQGGGGSSYEQYF
-	-	TRBV28	TRBJ1-2	TGTGCCAGCAGTCCTCCCATGGTATTCTATGGCTACACCTTC	CASSPPMVFYGYTF
-	-	TRBV6-6	TRBJ2-3	TGTGCCAGCGGGCAGGCTAGCACAGATACGCAGTATTTT	CASGQASTDTQYF
-	TRBD2	TRBV7-9	TRBJ2-5	TGTGCCAGCAGCCAGAATGGGGGGGGTCAAGAGACCCAGTACTTC	CASSQNGGGQETQYF
-	-	TRBV6-5	TRBJ1-1	TGTGCCAGCACCAGTCGCGGTAACACTGAAGCTTTCTTT	CASTSRGNTEAFF
-	-	TRBV7-8	TRBJ1-1	TGTGCCAGCAGCTTGCCCCAGGGACTCGGGAACACTGAAGCTTTCTTT	CASSLPQGLGNTEAFF
-	TRBD2	TRBV11-3	TRBJ2-3	TGTGCCAGCAGCTTCGGCCTAGCGGGCACAGATACGCAGTATTTT	CASSFGLAGTDTQYF
-	-	TRBV5-4	TRBJ1-1	TGTGCCAGCAGCTTGACCCCCTCGACAACAACTGAAGCTTTCTTT	CASSLTPSTTTEAFF
-	-	TRBV5-8	TRBJ2-5	TGTGCCAGCAGCGATTCCGGGCGACTGTGGGGGGAGACCCAGTACTTC	CASSDSGRLWGETQYF
few	-	TRBV2	TRBJ1-4	TGTGCCAGCAGCCTAGGGCCGCAGGAACTGTTTTTT	CASSLGPQELFF
-	-	TRBV25-1	TRBJ1-2	TGTGCCAGCAGTGAATTCTCGGGACAAGGCTATGGCTACACCTTC	CASSEFSGQGYGYTF
once	-	TRBV30	TRBJ1-6	TGTGCCTGGAGTATGGGGACATCGGAGAGTTATTCACCCCTCCACTTT	CAWSMGTSESYSPLHF
-	-	TRBV28	TRBJ1-4	TGTGCCAGCAGTGGGCAACGTGAAAAACTGTTTTTT	CASSGQREKLFF
once	TRBD1	TRBV6-1	TRBJ1-1	TGTGCCAGCAGTGTCTCGGGACAGGGGGCTTCTGAAGCTTTCTTT	CASSVSGQGASEAFF